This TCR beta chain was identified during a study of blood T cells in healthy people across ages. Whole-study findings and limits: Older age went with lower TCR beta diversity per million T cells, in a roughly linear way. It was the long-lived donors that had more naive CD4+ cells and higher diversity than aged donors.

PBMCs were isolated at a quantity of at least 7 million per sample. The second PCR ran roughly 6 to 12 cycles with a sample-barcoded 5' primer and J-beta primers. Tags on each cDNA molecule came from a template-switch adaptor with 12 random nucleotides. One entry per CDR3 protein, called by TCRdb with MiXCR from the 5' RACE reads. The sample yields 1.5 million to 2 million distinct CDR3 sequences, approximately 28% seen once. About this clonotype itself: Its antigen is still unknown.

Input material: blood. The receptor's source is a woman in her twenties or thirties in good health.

CDR3 nucleotide sequence: TGCGCCAGCAGCTTGGGAGCTAGCGGGAGTCTTGAGACCCAGTACTTC. Translation gives CASSLGASGSLETQYF. The V and J genes are TRBV5-1 and TRBJ2-5, with TRBD2 matching 10 bases. The V segment lost 0 bases and the J segment 5 bases; nucleotides outside the gene matches: 7. This CDR3 has 16 residues. CDR1 is SGHRS and CDR2 is YFSETQ in the germline V gene.